This entry features one TCR beta chain sequence. Its target is not known. This sample stems from a study of OX40 agonist ivuxolimab in advanced cancers. Study-level information: Given to patients was ivuxolimab, an agonistic anti-OX40 (CD134) antibody. Ivuxolimab, which patients received intravenously every 2 weeks, was dosed at 0.01 to 10 mg/kg. Study-level points and caveats: Both CD4+ and CD8+ T cell populations in blood had undergone clonal expansion by week 6 at 0.1 to 3.0 mg/kg. Expanded clones were, on average, more numerous in CD8+ T cells than in CD4+.

This table comes from immunoSEQ multiplex PCR, and its TCRdb copy is limited to in-frame clones, with some not included. Among tens of thousands of clones listed, roughly 80% were seen once. This clonotype was obtained from an adult with an advanced solid tumor such as melanoma, head and neck, liver or kidney cancer. The specimen was CD4+ or CD8+ T cells sorted from blood, collected in a trial of the OX40 agonist ivuxolimab.

CDR3: CASSVEPKGQGTGELFF. The CDR3 DNA reads as TGTGCCAGCAGCGTAGAACCTAAGGGACAGGGCACCGGGGAGCTGTTTTTT. This chain links TRBV9 with TRBJ2-2, with 9 bases identical to TRBD1. The germline V gene has CDR1 SGDLS and CDR2 YYNGEE. This CDR3 region has 17 residues. V shed 0 bases, J shed 4 bases, and the junction held 7 bases outside the gene matches.